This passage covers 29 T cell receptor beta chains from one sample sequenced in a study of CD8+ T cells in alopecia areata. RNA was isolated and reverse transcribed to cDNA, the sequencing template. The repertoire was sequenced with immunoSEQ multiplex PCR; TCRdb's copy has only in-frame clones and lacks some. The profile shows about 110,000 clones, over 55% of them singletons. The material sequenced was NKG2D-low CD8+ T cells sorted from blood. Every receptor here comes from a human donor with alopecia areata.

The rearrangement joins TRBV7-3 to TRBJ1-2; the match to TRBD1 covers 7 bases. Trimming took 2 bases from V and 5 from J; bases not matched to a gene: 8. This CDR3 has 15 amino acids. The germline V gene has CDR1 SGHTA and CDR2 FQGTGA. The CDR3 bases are TGTGCCAGCAGCTTAGAGCGGACAGGACATTATGGCTACACCTTC. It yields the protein CASSLERTGHYGYTF.

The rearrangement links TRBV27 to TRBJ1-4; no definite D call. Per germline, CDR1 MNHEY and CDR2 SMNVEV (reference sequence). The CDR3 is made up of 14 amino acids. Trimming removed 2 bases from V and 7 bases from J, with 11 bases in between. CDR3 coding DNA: TGTGCCAGCAGTTTACGGGGAACAGTTGAAAAACTGTTTTTT. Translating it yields CASSLRGTVEKLFF.

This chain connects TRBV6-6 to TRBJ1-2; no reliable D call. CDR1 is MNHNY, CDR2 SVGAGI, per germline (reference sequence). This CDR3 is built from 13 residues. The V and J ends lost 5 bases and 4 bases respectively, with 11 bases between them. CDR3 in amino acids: CASSPQVGYGYTF. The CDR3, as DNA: TGTGCCAGCAGTCCTCAGGTCGGCTATGGCTACACCTTC.

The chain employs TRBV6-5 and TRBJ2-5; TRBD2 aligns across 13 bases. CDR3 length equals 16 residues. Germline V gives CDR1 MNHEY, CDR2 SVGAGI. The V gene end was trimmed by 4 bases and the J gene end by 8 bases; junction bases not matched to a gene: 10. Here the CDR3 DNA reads TGTGCCAGCAGTTTACTAGCGGGAGGGCCGTCACGAACCCAGTACTTC. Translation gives CASSLLAGGPSRTQYF.

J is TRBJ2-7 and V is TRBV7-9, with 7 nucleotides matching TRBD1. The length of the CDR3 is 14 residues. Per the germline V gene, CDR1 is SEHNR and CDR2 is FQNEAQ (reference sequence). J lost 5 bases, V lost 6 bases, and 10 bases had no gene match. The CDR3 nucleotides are TGTGCCAGCAGTTGGGACAGCCCCATCGACGAGCAGTACTTC. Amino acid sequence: CASSWDSPIDEQYF.

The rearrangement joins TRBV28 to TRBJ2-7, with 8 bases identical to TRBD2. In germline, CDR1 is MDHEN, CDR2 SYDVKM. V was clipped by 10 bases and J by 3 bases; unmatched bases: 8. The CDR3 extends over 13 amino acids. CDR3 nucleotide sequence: TGTGCCACCGAAAGCGGGAGCATCTACGAGCAGTACTTC. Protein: CATESGSIYEQYF.

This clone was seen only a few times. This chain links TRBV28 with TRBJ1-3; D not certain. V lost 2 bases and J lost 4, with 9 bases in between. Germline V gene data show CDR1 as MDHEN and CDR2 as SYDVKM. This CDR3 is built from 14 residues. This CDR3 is CASSLNQLGNTIYF. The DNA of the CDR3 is TGTGCCAGCAGTTTAAATCAGCTCGGAAACACCATATATTTT.

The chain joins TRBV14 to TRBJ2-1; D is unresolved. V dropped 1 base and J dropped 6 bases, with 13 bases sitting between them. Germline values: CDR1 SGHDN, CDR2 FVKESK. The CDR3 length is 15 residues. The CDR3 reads CASSQVWGFRNEQFF. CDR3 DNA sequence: TGTGCCAGCAGCCAAGTCTGGGGATTTCGCAATGAGCAGTTCTTC.

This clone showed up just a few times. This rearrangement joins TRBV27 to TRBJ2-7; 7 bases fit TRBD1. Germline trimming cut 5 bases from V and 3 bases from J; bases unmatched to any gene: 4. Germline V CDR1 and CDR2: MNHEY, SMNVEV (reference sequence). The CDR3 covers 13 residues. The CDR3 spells CASSPGTVYEQYF. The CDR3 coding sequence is TGTGCCAGCAGTCCCGGGACAGTCTACGAGCAGTACTTC.

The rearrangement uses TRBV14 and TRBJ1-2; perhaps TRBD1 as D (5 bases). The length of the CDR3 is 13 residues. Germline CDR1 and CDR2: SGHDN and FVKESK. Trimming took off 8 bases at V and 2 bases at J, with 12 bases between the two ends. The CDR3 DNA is TGTGCCAGCGCCCGAGGGACCAACTATGGCTACACCTTC. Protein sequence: CASARGTNYGYTF.

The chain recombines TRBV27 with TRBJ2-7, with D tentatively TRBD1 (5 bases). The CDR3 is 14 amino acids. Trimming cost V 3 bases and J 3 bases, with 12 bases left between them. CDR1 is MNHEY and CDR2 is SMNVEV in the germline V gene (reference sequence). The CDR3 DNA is TGTGCCAGCAGTTTCACAGGATTGGGCTACGAGCAGTACTTC. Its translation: CASSFTGLGYEQYF.

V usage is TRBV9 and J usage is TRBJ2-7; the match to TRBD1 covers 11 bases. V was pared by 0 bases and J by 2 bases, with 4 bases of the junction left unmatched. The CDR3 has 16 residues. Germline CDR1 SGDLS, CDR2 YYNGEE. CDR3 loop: CASSVGSGQGAYEQYF. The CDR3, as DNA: TGTGCCAGCAGCGTAGGGTCGGGACAGGGGGCCTACGAGCAGTACTTC.

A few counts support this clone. CDR3 nucleotide sequence: TGCAGCGTTGAGTCGACAGAATACGAGCAGTACTTC. Amino acid sequence: CSVESTEYEQYF. V usage is TRBV29-1 and J usage is TRBJ2-7, with D possibly being TRBD1 (5 bases). Per germline, CDR1 SQVTM and CDR2 ANQGSEA. The CDR3 consists of 12 residues. Trimming shortened V by 3 bases and J by 4 bases, and 10 bases separated the two germline ends.

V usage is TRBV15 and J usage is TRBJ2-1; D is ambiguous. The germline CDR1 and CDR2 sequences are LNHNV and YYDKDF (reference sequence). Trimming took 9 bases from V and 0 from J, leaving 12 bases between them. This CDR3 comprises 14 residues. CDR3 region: CATAMSRSYNEQFF. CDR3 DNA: TGTGCCACGGCAATGAGTCGCTCCTACAATGAGCAGTTCTTC.

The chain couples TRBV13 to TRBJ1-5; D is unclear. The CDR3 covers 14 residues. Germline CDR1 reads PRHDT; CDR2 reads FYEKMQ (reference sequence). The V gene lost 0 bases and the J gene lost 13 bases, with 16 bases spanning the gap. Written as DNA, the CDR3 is TGTGCCAGCAGCTTAGGTGCTGGGCCGGAACGGCAGCATTTT. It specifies CASSLGAGPERQHF.

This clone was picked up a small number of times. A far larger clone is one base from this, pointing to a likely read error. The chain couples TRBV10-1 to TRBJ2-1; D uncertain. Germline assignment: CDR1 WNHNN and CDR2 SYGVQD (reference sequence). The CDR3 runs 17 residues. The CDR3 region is CPSTPLSQTSSYNEQFF. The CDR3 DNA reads TGCCCCAGCACTCCCCTCTCACAGACGAGCTCCTACAATGAGCAGTTCTTC.

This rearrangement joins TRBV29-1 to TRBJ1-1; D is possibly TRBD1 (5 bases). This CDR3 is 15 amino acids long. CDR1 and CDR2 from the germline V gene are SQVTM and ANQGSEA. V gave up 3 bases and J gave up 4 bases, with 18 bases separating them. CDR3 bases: TGCAGCGTTGAGAGGGAGGGGACCGGGACCACTGAAGCTTTCTTT. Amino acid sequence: CSVEREGTGTTEAFF.

CDR3 sequence: CASSQEGTATYEQYF. CDR3 bases: TGCGCCAGCAGCCAAGAAGGGACAGCGACCTACGAGCAGTACTTC. V gene TRBV4-1 combines with J gene TRBJ2-7; 7 nucleotides agree with TRBD1. The CDR3 has 15 residues. V lost 0 bases to trimming and J lost 2 bases; unmatched junction nucleotides: 4. In germline, CDR1 is MGHRA, CDR2 YSYEKL.

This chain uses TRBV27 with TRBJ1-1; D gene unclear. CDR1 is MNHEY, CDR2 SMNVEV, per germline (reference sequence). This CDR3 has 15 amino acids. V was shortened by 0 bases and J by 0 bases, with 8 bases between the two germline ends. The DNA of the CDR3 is TGTGCCAGCAGTTTATCGAAGGTTTTGAACACTGAAGCTTTCTTT. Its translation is CASSLSKVLNTEAFF.

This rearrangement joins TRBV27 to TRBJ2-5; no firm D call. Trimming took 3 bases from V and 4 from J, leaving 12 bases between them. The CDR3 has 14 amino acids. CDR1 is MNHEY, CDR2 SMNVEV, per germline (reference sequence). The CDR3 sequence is CASSFGPSPETQYF. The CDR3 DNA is TGTGCCAGCAGTTTCGGCCCATCTCCAGAGACCCAGTACTTC.

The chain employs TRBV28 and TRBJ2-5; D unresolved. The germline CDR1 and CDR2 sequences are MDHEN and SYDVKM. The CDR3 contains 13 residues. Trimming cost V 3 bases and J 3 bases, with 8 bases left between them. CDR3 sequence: CASSFPGKETQYF. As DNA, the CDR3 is TGTGCCAGCAGTTTCCCGGGTAAAGAGACCCAGTACTTC.

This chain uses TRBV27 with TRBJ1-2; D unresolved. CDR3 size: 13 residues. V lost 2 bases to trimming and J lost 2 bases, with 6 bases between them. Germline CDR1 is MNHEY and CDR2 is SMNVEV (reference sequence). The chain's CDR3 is CASSLRQNYGYTF. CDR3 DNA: TGTGCCAGCAGTTTAAGGCAAAACTATGGCTACACCTTC.

CDR3 DNA sequence: TGCGCCAGCAACGGCGGGAGGTTCGACACCGGGGAGCTGTTTTTT. Encoded protein: CASNGGRFDTGELFF. The V gene is TRBV5-1, the J gene TRBJ2-2, with 8 bases fitting TRBD2. CDR1 is SGHRS and CDR2 is YFSETQ in the germline V gene. CDR3 length equals 15 residues. With V trimmed by 6 bases and J by 3 bases, 7 bases remained unmatched.

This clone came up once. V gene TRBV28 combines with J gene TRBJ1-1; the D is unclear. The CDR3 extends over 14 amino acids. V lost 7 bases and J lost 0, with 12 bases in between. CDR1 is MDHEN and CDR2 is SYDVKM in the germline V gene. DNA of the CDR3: TGTGCCAGCACCGGCGGCAGTCTGAACACTGAAGCTTTCTTT. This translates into CASTGGSLNTEAFF.

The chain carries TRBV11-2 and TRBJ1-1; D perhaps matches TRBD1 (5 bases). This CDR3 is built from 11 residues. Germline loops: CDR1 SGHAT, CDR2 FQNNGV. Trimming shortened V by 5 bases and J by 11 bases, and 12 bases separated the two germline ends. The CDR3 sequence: CASSRAGAAFF. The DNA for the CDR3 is TGTGCCAGCAGCCGGGCCGGGGCGGCTTTCTTT.

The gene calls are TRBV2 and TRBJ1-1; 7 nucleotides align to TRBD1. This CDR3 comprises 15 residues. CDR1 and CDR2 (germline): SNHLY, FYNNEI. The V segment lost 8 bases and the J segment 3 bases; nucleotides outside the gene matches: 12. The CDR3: CASLGGRGLDTEAFF. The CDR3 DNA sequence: TGTGCCAGCCTTGGGGGGAGGGGGCTCGACACTGAAGCTTTCTTT.

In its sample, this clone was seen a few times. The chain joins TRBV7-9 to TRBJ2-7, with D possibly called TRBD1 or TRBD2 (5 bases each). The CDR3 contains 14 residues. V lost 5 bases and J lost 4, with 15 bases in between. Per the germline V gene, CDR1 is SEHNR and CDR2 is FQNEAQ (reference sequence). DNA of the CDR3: TGTGCCAGCAGCCCCGACAGAGCGGTATACGAGCAGTACTTC. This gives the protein CASSPDRAVYEQYF.

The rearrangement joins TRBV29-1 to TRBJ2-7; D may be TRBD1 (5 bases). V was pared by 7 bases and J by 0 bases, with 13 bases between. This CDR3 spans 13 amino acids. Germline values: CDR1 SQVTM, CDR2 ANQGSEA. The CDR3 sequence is CSAITGDSYEQYF. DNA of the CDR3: TGCAGCGCAATCACAGGCGACTCCTACGAGCAGTACTTC.

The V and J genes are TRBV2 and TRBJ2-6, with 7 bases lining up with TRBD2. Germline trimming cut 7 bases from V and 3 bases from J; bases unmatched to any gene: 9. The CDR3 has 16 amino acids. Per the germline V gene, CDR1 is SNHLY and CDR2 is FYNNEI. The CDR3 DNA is TGTGCCAGCAAACGGGGGAGGGCCGGTGGGGCCAACGTCCTGACTTTC. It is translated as CASKRGRAGGANVLTF.